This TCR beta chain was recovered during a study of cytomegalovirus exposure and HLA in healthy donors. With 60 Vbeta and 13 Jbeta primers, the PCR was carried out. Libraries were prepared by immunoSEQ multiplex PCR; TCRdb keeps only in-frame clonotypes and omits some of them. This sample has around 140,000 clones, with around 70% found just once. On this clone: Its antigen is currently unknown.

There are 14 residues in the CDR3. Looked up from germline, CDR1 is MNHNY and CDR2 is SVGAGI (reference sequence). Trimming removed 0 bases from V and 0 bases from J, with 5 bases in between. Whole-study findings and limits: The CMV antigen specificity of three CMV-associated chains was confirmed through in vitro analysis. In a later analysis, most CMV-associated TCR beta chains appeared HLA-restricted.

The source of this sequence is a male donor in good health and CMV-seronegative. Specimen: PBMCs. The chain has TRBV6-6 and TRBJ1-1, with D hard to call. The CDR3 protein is CASSYSQMNTEAFF. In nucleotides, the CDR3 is TGTGCCAGCAGTTACTCACAGATGAACACTGAAGCTTTCTTT.